This T cell receptor beta chain was recovered during a study of blood T cell repertoires in COVID-19. V lost 5 bases to trimming and J lost 4 bases; unmatched junction nucleotides: 5. CDR3 size: 13 residues. Sequenced by immunoSEQ multiplex PCR; TCRdb stores in-frame clones only, minus some. The repertoire includes about 430,000 clones, about 88% of them detected once, and less than 1.5% sits in the top ten. The rearrangement uses TRBV12-3 or TRBV12-4 and TRBJ2-7; TRBD1 matches 7 bases. This receptor was taken from a woman in her late teens or twenties who had been exposed to COVID-19. The sequencing input was PBMCs or T cells enriched from blood (not recorded which). The CDR3 loop reads CASSPPDRYEQYF. CDR3 bases: TGTGCCAGCAGTCCACCGGACAGGTACGAGCAGTACTTC.